The rows below give T cell receptor beta chains drawn from one sample of a study of T cell responses to AZD1222 COVID-19 vaccine. The data were produced by immunoSEQ multiplex PCR, yet TCRdb's version contains in-frame clones alone and is incomplete. Here the sample spans some 150,000 clones, more than 85% being singletons. Sequencing used peripheral blood, obtained after recovery from COVID-19. The receptor source for this set is an adult who had recovered from COVID-19. Both conserved end residues are part of each CDR3. The order of the fields is CDR3 DNA, CDR3 protein, D gene, clone size, V gene, J gene. A D gene is named only where the DNA matches it firmly. Clone size is shown for a subset of rows, as once, few, many or a class of expanded clone.

CDR3nt: TGTGCCAGTAGTATCGGGCGAGTTGAAGCTTTCTTT
CDR3aa: CASSIGRVEAFF
d_gene: NA
abundance: NA
v_gene: TRBV19
j_gene: TRBJ1-1

CDR3nt: TGTGCCAGCAGCTTTGGTAGATCCGGGGAGCTGTTTTTT
CDR3aa: CASSFGRSGELFF
d_gene: NA
abundance: NA
v_gene: TRBV5-4
j_gene: TRBJ2-2

CDR3nt: TGTGCCAGCAGCGAAACAGGGGGCCTCTACGAGCAGTACTTC
CDR3aa: CASSETGGLYEQYF
d_gene: TRBD1
abundance: NA
v_gene: TRBV6-2/TRBV6-3
j_gene: TRBJ2-7

CDR3nt: TGTGCCAGCAGTAGAGAGGCTTACCTCGAAGCTTTCTTT
CDR3aa: CASSREAYLEAFF
d_gene: NA
abundance: NA
v_gene: TRBV6-2/TRBV6-3
j_gene: TRBJ1-1

CDR3nt: TGTGCCAGCAGCGCTGACACCTCAAATTCACCCCTCCACTTT
CDR3aa: CASSADTSNSPLHF
d_gene: NA
abundance: NA
v_gene: TRBV7-9
j_gene: TRBJ1-6

CDR3nt: TGTGCCAGCAGCGGACAGGGGACAGATACGCAGTATTTT
CDR3aa: CASSGQGTDTQYF
d_gene: TRBD1
abundance: NA
v_gene: TRBV4-2
j_gene: TRBJ2-3

CDR3nt: TGCGCCAGCAGACCACAGGGGGCTTCGTCCTACGAGCAGTACTTC
CDR3aa: CASRPQGASSYEQYF
d_gene: TRBD1
abundance: once
v_gene: TRBV5-1
j_gene: TRBJ2-7

CDR3nt: TGTGCCAGCAGTTTAGCAGGGGGCATCGGCGAGCAGTACTTC
CDR3aa: CASSLAGGIGEQYF
d_gene: TRBD1
abundance: NA
v_gene: TRBV27
j_gene: TRBJ2-7

CDR3nt: TGTGCCAGCAGTTTACAGGGATCGAACACTGAAGCTTTCTTT
CDR3aa: CASSLQGSNTEAFF
d_gene: NA
abundance: once
v_gene: TRBV27
j_gene: TRBJ1-1

CDR3nt: TGTGCCACTTCTTTCTATCGGGGGAAGGACGAAAAACTGTTTTTT
CDR3aa: CATSFYRGKDEKLFF
d_gene: NA
abundance: NA
v_gene: TRBV6-6
j_gene: TRBJ1-4

CDR3nt: TGTGCCAGTAGTTCCCCGGCTAGTGGTGAGCAGTTCTTC
CDR3aa: CASSSPASGEQFF
d_gene: NA
abundance: NA
v_gene: TRBV19
j_gene: TRBJ2-1

CDR3nt: TGTGCCAGCAGCTTAGCCGAAGGTAACTATGGCTACACCTTC
CDR3aa: CASSLAEGNYGYTF
d_gene: NA
abundance: NA
v_gene: TRBV7-2
j_gene: TRBJ1-2

CDR3nt: TGCGCCAGCTCGGCAGACCCTAATGAAAAACTGTTTTTT
CDR3aa: CASSADPNEKLFF
d_gene: NA
abundance: once
v_gene: TRBV5-1
j_gene: TRBJ1-4

CDR3nt: TGTGCCAGCAGTCCATCGACAGGGCGTCCCTATGGCTACACCTTC
CDR3aa: CASSPSTGRPYGYTF
d_gene: TRBD1
abundance: medium-sized
v_gene: TRBV28
j_gene: TRBJ1-2

CDR3nt: TGTGCCAGCAGTTTAGGAGGGACGGCCCACTATGGCTACACCTTC
CDR3aa: CASSLGGTAHYGYTF
d_gene: NA
abundance: NA
v_gene: TRBV28
j_gene: TRBJ1-2

CDR3nt: TGTGCCAGCAGCCGCCCTGGGGCAGGCGGTGGCTACACCTTC
CDR3aa: CASSRPGAGGGYTF
d_gene: NA
abundance: NA
v_gene: TRBV4-2
j_gene: TRBJ1-2

CDR3nt: TGTGCCAGCAGCCAAGGACGCGCTGAAGCTTTCTTT
CDR3aa: CASSQGRAEAFF
d_gene: NA
abundance: NA
v_gene: TRBV11-2
j_gene: TRBJ1-1

CDR3nt: TGTGCCAGCAGTGCCGCCGGGGTGGGCGGGGCCAACGTCCTGACTTTC
CDR3aa: CASSAAGVGGANVLTF
d_gene: NA
abundance: NA
v_gene: TRBV6-2/TRBV6-3
j_gene: TRBJ2-6

CDR3nt: TGTGCCAGCAGCTTTAGGACAGGGCCCTACGAGCAGTACTTC
CDR3aa: CASSFRTGPYEQYF
d_gene: TRBD1
abundance: NA
v_gene: TRBV3-1/TRBV3-2
j_gene: TRBJ2-7

CDR3nt: TGTGCCAGCAGCCAAGGCGGACAGGGCCATGAGCAGTTCTTC
CDR3aa: CASSQGGQGHEQFF
d_gene: TRBD1
abundance: NA
v_gene: TRBV3-1/TRBV3-2
j_gene: TRBJ2-1

CDR3nt: TGTGCCAGCAGCTGGGGACGGTATAGCAATCAGCCCCAGCATTTT
CDR3aa: CASSWGRYSNQPQHF
d_gene: NA
abundance: NA
v_gene: TRBV5-4
j_gene: TRBJ1-5

CDR3nt: TGTGCCACCAGCAGTGGAGGGTTTTCAACCGAGCAGTACTTC
CDR3aa: CATSSGGFSTEQYF
d_gene: NA
abundance: NA
v_gene: TRBV15
j_gene: TRBJ2-7

CDR3nt: TGTGCCAGCAGTTCGTATGACAGCCCAGCCTATGGCTACACCTTC
CDR3aa: CASSSYDSPAYGYTF
d_gene: NA
abundance: NA
v_gene: TRBV28
j_gene: TRBJ1-2

CDR3nt: TGTGCCAGCAGCCACGGACTAGCGGTCTCCTACGAGCAGTACTTC
CDR3aa: CASSHGLAVSYEQYF
d_gene: TRBD2
abundance: NA
v_gene: TRBV3-1/TRBV3-2
j_gene: TRBJ2-7

CDR3nt: TGCGCCAGCAGCCAAGACCCAGGGCGAAAGGAGACCCAGTACTTC
CDR3aa: CASSQDPGRKETQYF
d_gene: NA
abundance: NA
v_gene: TRBV4-1
j_gene: TRBJ2-5

CDR3nt: TGTGCCAGCAGCCAGCGAGCGGGAAATACAGATACGCAGTATTTT
CDR3aa: CASSQRAGNTDTQYF
d_gene: TRBD2
abundance: NA
v_gene: TRBV3-1/TRBV3-2
j_gene: TRBJ2-3

CDR3nt: TGCGCCAGCAGCCACAGGGCGAGTGGGGCCTACAATGAGCAGTTCTTC
CDR3aa: CASSHRASGAYNEQFF
d_gene: NA
abundance: NA
v_gene: TRBV4-1
j_gene: TRBJ2-1

CDR3nt: TGTGCCAGCAGTGGACTAGCGGTAACCTACGAGCAGTACTTC
CDR3aa: CASSGLAVTYEQYF
d_gene: TRBD2
abundance: NA
v_gene: TRBV2
j_gene: TRBJ2-7

CDR3nt: TGTGCCAGCAGCTTACTGGCCCGCTCCTACAATGAGCAGTTCTTC
CDR3aa: CASSLLARSYNEQFF
d_gene: NA
abundance: NA
v_gene: TRBV11-2
j_gene: TRBJ2-1

CDR3nt: TGCGCCAGCAGCTCGGACAGGGTTGACAATGAGCAGTTCTTC
CDR3aa: CASSSDRVDNEQFF
d_gene: TRBD1
abundance: NA
v_gene: TRBV5-1
j_gene: TRBJ2-1

CDR3nt: TGCGCCAGCAGCTTGGCTCAGCAGGCCAATGAGCAGTTCTTC
CDR3aa: CASSLAQQANEQFF
d_gene: NA
abundance: once
v_gene: TRBV5-1
j_gene: TRBJ2-1

CDR3nt: TGTGCCAGCAGCAAAACAGGGGGTCGCGACAATGAGCAGTTCTTC
CDR3aa: CASSKTGGRDNEQFF
d_gene: NA
abundance: NA
v_gene: TRBV21-1
j_gene: TRBJ2-1

CDR3nt: TGTGCCAGCAACTCCCAGGGTGGCTTCACAGATACGCAGTATTTT
CDR3aa: CASNSQGGFTDTQYF
d_gene: NA
abundance: once
v_gene: TRBV3-1/TRBV3-2
j_gene: TRBJ2-3

CDR3nt: TGTGCCAGCAGCTTGGCGCAGACAGTATCCTACAATGAGCAGTTCTTC
CDR3aa: CASSLAQTVSYNEQFF
d_gene: NA
abundance: NA
v_gene: TRBV5-4
j_gene: TRBJ2-1

CDR3nt: TGTGCCAGCAGCACCCTCCCGGGACAAGAGCAAGAGACCCAGTACTTC
CDR3aa: CASSTLPGQEQETQYF
d_gene: NA
abundance: once
v_gene: TRBV7-9
j_gene: TRBJ2-5

CDR3nt: TGTGCCAGCAGCCCGGGTGGGCACACTGAAGCTTTCTTT
CDR3aa: CASSPGGHTEAFF
d_gene: NA
abundance: NA
v_gene: TRBV5-6
j_gene: TRBJ1-1

CDR3nt: TGTGCCAGCCCATCAATTAGCAATCAGCCCCAGCATTTT
CDR3aa: CASPSISNQPQHF
d_gene: NA
abundance: few
v_gene: TRBV9
j_gene: TRBJ1-5

CDR3nt: TGTGCCAGCATAAGAGGGACAGGAGGAAATCAGCCCCAGCATTTT
CDR3aa: CASIRGTGGNQPQHF
d_gene: TRBD1
abundance: NA
v_gene: TRBV2
j_gene: TRBJ1-5

CDR3nt: TGTGCCAGTAGTATCCTGGGACAGGGGGTCAGTGGAAACACCATATATTTT
CDR3aa: CASSILGQGVSGNTIYF
d_gene: TRBD1
abundance: NA
v_gene: TRBV19
j_gene: TRBJ1-3

CDR3nt: TGCAGCGCTGGGACAGGGGGTGTTGAAAAACTGTTTTTT
CDR3aa: CSAGTGGVEKLFF
d_gene: TRBD1
abundance: NA
v_gene: TRBV29-1
j_gene: TRBJ1-4

CDR3nt: TGTGCTAGCAGCTTAAATGACAGGGGAATTACCCCCGGGGCCAACGTCCTGACTTTC
CDR3aa: CASSLNDRGITPGANVLTF
d_gene: TRBD1
abundance: NA
v_gene: TRBV7-7
j_gene: TRBJ2-6

CDR3nt: TGTGCCAGCAGCCCGACCGGGACAGAAGAGACCCAGTACTTC
CDR3aa: CASSPTGTEETQYF
d_gene: TRBD1
abundance: NA
v_gene: TRBV5-4
j_gene: TRBJ2-5

CDR3nt: TGTGCCATCAGTGCTTACTCCGGACTAGCGGGAGGAAATACAGATACGCAGTATTTT
CDR3aa: CAISAYSGLAGGNTDTQYF
d_gene: TRBD2
abundance: NA
v_gene: TRBV10-3
j_gene: TRBJ2-3

CDR3nt: TGTGCCATCAGTGAGCTAGGCGGGGAAACTGAAGCTTTCTTT
CDR3aa: CAISELGGETEAFF
d_gene: NA
abundance: NA
v_gene: TRBV10-3
j_gene: TRBJ1-1

CDR3nt: TGTGCCAGCAGGGACATCGCCTACGAGCAGTACTTC
CDR3aa: CASRDIAYEQYF
d_gene: NA
abundance: NA
v_gene: TRBV25-1
j_gene: TRBJ2-7

CDR3nt: TGTGCCAGCAGCGTAGCTCTTGGTCGAGACTATGGCTACACCTTC
CDR3aa: CASSVALGRDYGYTF
d_gene: NA
abundance: NA
v_gene: TRBV9
j_gene: TRBJ1-2

CDR3nt: TGTGCCAGCAGCTTAACGGGAGAGACAGATACGCAGTATTTT
CDR3aa: CASSLTGETDTQYF
d_gene: NA
abundance: NA
v_gene: TRBV11-2
j_gene: TRBJ2-3

CDR3nt: TGTGCCAGCAGCTTCCTCTTAGGGGGAAACACCATATATTTT
CDR3aa: CASSFLLGGNTIYF
d_gene: NA
abundance: NA
v_gene: TRBV7-6
j_gene: TRBJ1-3

CDR3nt: TGTGCCAGCAGTGAGTCGGGACTAGCGGGACTCTACGAGCAGTACTTC
CDR3aa: CASSESGLAGLYEQYF
d_gene: TRBD2
abundance: NA
v_gene: TRBV25-1
j_gene: TRBJ2-7

CDR3nt: TGTGCCAGCAGCTTGGGGGGCGGGTCCCATCAGCCCCAGCATTTT
CDR3aa: CASSLGGGSHQPQHF
d_gene: NA
abundance: NA
v_gene: TRBV5-4
j_gene: TRBJ1-5

CDR3nt: TGTGCCACCAGTGATCACTGTTGCTACCGGGACGATGACTATGGCTACACCTTC
CDR3aa: CATSDHCCYRDDDYGYTF
d_gene: NA
abundance: NA
v_gene: TRBV24-1
j_gene: TRBJ1-2

CDR3nt: TGTGCCAGCAGTCGTCGAATCGGGGGCCTTGGTGAAGCTTTCTTT
CDR3aa: CASSRRIGGLGEAFF
d_gene: NA
abundance: once
v_gene: TRBV6-2/TRBV6-3
j_gene: TRBJ1-1

CDR3nt: TGCGCCAGCAGCTTAGGCAGGGGAAGGGGACAGCCCCAGCATTTT
CDR3aa: CASSLGRGRGQPQHF
d_gene: NA
abundance: NA
v_gene: TRBV5-1
j_gene: TRBJ1-5

CDR3nt: TGCGCCAGCAGCGTAGGACAGGGGGCGCGCGAGCAGTACTTC
CDR3aa: CASSVGQGAREQYF
d_gene: TRBD1
abundance: NA
v_gene: TRBV5-1
j_gene: TRBJ2-7

CDR3nt: TGCGCCAGCAGCTTGGAAGGACAGGGGGGGTCTAACTATGGCTACACCTTC
CDR3aa: CASSLEGQGGSNYGYTF
d_gene: TRBD1
abundance: NA
v_gene: TRBV5-1
j_gene: TRBJ1-2

CDR3nt: TGTGCCAGCAGCGTATATCCGGGTATAGATGAGCAGTTCTTC
CDR3aa: CASSVYPGIDEQFF
d_gene: NA
abundance: NA
v_gene: TRBV9
j_gene: TRBJ2-1

CDR3nt: TGCGCCAGCAGCTTCGGACAGGGGCAAAACACTGAAGCTTTCTTT
CDR3aa: CASSFGQGQNTEAFF
d_gene: TRBD1
abundance: NA
v_gene: TRBV5-1
j_gene: TRBJ1-1

CDR3nt: TGTGCCAGCAGTGATCAACACGGACTAGCGGACGACAATGAGCAGTTCTTC
CDR3aa: CASSDQHGLADDNEQFF
d_gene: TRBD2
abundance: NA
v_gene: TRBV28
j_gene: TRBJ2-1

CDR3nt: TGTGCCAGCAGCTTACTTAGCGGGGGGACCCTGGAGACCCAGTACTTC
CDR3aa: CASSLLSGGTLETQYF
d_gene: TRBD2
abundance: NA
v_gene: TRBV7-6
j_gene: TRBJ2-5